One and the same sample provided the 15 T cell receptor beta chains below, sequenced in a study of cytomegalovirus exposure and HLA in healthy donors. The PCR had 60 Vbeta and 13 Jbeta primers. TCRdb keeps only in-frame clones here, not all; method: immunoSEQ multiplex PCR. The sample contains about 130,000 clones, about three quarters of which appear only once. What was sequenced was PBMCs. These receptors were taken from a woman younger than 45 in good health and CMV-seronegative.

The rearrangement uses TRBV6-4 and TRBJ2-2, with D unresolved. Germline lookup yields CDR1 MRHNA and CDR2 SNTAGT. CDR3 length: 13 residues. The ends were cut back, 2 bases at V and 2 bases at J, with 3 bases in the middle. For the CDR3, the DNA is TGTGCCAGCAGTGACCCTAACACCGGGGAGCTGTTTTTT. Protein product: CASSDPNTGELFF.

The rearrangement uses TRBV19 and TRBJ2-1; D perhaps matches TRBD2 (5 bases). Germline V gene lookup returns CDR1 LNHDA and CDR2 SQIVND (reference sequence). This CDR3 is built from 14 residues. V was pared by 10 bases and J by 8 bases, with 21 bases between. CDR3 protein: CATWSDYETDEQFF. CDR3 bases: TGTGCCACCTGGTCTGACTATGAGACGGATGAGCAGTTCTTC.

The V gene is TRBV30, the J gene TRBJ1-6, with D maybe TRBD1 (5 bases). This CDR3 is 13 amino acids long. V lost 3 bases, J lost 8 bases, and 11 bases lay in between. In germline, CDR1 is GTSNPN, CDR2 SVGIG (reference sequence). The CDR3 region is CAWRAGRDSPLHF. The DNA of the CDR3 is TGTGCCTGGAGGGCAGGGCGAGATTCACCCCTCCACTTT. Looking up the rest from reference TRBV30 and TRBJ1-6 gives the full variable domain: SQTIHQWPATLVQPVGSPLSLECTVEGTSNPNLYWYRQAAGRGLQLLFYSVGIGQISSEVPQNLSASRPQDRQFILSSKKLLLSDSGFYLCAWRAGRDSPLHFGNGTRLTVT.

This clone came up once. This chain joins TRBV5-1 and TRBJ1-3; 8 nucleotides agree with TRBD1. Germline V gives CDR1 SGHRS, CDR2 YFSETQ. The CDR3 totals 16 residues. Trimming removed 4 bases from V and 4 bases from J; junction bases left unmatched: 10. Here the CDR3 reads CASSTAGQGRGNTIYF. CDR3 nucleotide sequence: TGCGCCAGCAGCACGGCAGGACAGGGAAGAGGAAACACCATATATTTT.

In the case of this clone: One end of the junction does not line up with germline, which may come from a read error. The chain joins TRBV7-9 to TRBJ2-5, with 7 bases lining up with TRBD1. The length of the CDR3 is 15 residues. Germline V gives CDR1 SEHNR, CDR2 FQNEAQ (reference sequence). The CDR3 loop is CSSSSRDSHQETQYF. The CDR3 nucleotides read TGTTCCAGCAGCTCACGGGACAGCCACCAAGAGACCCAGTACTTC.

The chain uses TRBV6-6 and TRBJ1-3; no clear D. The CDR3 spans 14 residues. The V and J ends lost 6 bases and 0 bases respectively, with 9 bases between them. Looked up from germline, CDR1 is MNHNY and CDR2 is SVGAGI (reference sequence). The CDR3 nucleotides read TGTGCCAGCAGCGGTCCCATCTCTGGAAACACCATATATTTT. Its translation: CASSGPISGNTIYF.

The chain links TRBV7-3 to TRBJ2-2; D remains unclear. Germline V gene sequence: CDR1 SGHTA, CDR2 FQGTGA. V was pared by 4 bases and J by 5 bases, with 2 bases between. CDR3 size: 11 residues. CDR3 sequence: CASSSTGELFF. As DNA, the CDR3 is TGTGCCAGCAGCTCTACCGGGGAGCTGTTTTTT. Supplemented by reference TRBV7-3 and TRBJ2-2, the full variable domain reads GAGVSQTPSNKVTEKGKYVELRCDPISGHTALYWYRQSLGQGPEFLIYFQGTGAADDSGLPNDRFFAVRPEGSVSTLKIQRTERGDSAVYLCASSSTGELFFGEGSRLTVL.

The CDR3 sequence is CASSSGKSTDTQYF. The CDR3 region has the DNA TGTGCCAGTAGTAGCGGAAAAAGCACAGATACGCAGTATTTT. The genes are TRBV19 and TRBJ2-3; no firm D call. CDR3 length: 14 amino acids. The germline V gene encodes CDR1 LNHDA and CDR2 SQIVND (reference sequence). V lost 4 bases to trimming and J lost 0 bases, with 8 bases between them.

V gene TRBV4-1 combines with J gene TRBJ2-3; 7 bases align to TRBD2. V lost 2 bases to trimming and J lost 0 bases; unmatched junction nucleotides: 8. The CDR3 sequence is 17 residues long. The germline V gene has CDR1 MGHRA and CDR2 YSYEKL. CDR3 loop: CASSQMGLAASTDTQYF. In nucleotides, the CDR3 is TGCGCCAGCAGCCAAATGGGTCTAGCGGCTAGCACAGATACGCAGTATTTT.

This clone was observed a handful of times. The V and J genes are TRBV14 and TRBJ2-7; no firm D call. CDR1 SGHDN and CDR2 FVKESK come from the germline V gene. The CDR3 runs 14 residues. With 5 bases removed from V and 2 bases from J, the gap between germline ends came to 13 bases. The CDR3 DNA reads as TGTGCCAGCAGCTCCGATTGGAGAGCCTACGAGCAGTACTTC. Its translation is CASSSDWRAYEQYF.

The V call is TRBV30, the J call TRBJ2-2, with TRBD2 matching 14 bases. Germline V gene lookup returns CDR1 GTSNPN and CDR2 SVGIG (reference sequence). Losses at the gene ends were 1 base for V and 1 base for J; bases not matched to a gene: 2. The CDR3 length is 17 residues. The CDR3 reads CAWSGTSGRWNTGELFF. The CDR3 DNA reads TGTGCCTGGAGTGGGACTAGCGGGAGGTGGAACACCGGGGAGCTGTTTTTT.

The CDR3 nucleotides read TGTGCCAGCAGTTACCCAGGGACTAGCGGGACGACGGAGCAGTACTTC. Translated, it gives CASSYPGTSGTTEQYF. This chain joins TRBV6-5 and TRBJ2-7; 13 positions agree with TRBD2. The CDR3 totals 16 residues. The J segment lost 7 bases and the V segment lost 2 bases, leaving 8 bases of the junction unmatched. CDR1 and CDR2 (germline): MNHEY, SVGAGI.

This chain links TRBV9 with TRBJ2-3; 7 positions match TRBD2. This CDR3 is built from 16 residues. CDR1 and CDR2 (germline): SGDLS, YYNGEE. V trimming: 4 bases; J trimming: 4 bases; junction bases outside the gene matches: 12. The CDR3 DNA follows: TGTGCCAGCAGCTCCTCGGCGGGAGTGTCCCCAGATACGCAGTATTTT. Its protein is CASSSSAGVSPDTQYF. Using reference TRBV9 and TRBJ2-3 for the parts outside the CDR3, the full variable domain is DSGVTQTPKHLITATGQRVTLRCSPRSGDLSVYWYQQSLDQGLQFLIQYYNGEERAKGNILERFSAQQFPDLHSELNLSSLELGDSALYFCASSSSAGVSPDTQYFGPGTRLTVL.

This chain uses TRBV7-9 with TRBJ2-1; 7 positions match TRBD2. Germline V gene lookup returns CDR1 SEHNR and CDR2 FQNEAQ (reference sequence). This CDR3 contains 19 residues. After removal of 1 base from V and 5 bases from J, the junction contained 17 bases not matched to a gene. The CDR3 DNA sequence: TGTGCCAGCAGCTTAGGAAGATACGGGCGGGAGATTCTGAACAATGAGCAGTTCTTC. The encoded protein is CASSLGRYGREILNNEQFF. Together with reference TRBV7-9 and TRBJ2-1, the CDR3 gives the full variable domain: DTGVSQNPRHKITKRGQNVTFRCDPISEHNRLYWYRQTLGQGPEFLTYFQNEAQLEKSRLLSDRFSAERPKGSFSTLEIQRTEQGDSAMYLCASSLGRYGREILNNEQFFGPGTRLTVL.

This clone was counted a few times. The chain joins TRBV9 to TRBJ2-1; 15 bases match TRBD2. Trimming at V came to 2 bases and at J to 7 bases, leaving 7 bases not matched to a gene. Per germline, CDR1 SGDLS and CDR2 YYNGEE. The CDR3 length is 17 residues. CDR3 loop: CASSVTPGTSGGNEQFF. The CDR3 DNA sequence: TGTGCCAGCAGCGTCACGCCCGGGACTAGCGGGGGGAATGAGCAGTTCTTC.